This T cell receptor beta chain originates from a study of T-cell memory formation after mild COVID-19. A 5'RACE reaction primed in the constant segment made cDNA libraries of TCR alpha and TCR beta, and these carried sample barcodes and UMIs. MiXCR was run by TCRdb on the 5' RACE reads, yielding one entry per CDR3 protein. The sample contains around 470,000 distinct CDR3 sequences, roughly 20% of which appear only once. Sequenced: PBMCs or a T cell subset sorted from them (not recorded which). The clonotype was recovered from an adult woman who had mild COVID-19 (a few samples of this study predate the infection). Cell type and time point are not known.

The CDR3: CASSLTSNDEQYF. DNA of the CDR3: TGTGCCAGCAGCTTGACTAGTAACGACGAGCAGTACTTC. The chain couples TRBV7-9 to TRBJ2-7; D perhaps matches TRBD2 (6 bases). Germline values: CDR1 SEHNR, CDR2 FQNEAQ (reference sequence). This CDR3 contains 13 residues. The V end was cut by 3 bases, the J end by 5 bases, with 11 bases between.